This T cell receptor beta chain is from a study of CD8 T cells in ankylosing spondylitis. This clonotype was seen a few times. Its antigen is currently unknown. Study-wide results and caveats: One TCR beta motif, made up of seven to nine highly homologous variants, appeared characteristic of ankylosing spondylitis blood. According to the report, clones linked to the disease were significantly enriched in matched synovial fluid samples taken from ankylosing spondylitis patients. A number of the motif variants had already been described in reactive arthritis synovial fluid and blood. Disease-associated clones were CD8+ and fairly uncommon in peripheral blood.

Quantitative 5'-RACE with molecular barcodes generated TCR beta libraries. MiXCR, run by TCRdb on the 5' RACE reads, gives a single entry per CDR3 protein. The sample includes about 540,000 distinct CDR3 sequences, 9.5% to 15% of them seen just once. The sequence derives from a male donor with ankylosing spondylitis. The sample consisted of blood, either unsorted or a sorted T cell fraction (not recorded which).

The CDR3 reads CASSLGWAGTNTGELFF. The CDR3, as DNA: TGCGCCAGCAGCTTGGGGTGGGCCGGGACAAACACCGGGGAGCTGTTTTTT. The rearrangement uses TRBV5-1 and TRBJ2-2; tentatively, D is TRBD1 (6 bases). CDR3 length: 17 amino acids. Per the germline V gene, CDR1 is SGHRS and CDR2 is YFSETQ. Between the trimmed V and J ends, which lost 0 bases and 2 bases, there was a span of 14 bases. Full variable domain (rest looked up from reference TRBV5-1 and TRBJ2-2): KAGVTQTPRYLIKTRGQQVTLSCSPISGHRSVSWYQQTPGQGLQFLFEYFSETQRNKGNFPGRFSGRQFSNSRSEMNVSTLELGDSALYLCASSLGWAGTNTGELFFGEGSRLTVL.